The following is a T cell receptor (beta chain) sequence with its context. Authors' analysis steps: Nucleated cell counts were estimated from reference gene primer amplification. Profiling relied on immunoSEQ multiplex PCR, and the TCRdb table lists in-frame clones only, not all of them. V, J and clone size are those of that table, while D and trimming were read from the DNA. Among 120,000 to 150,000 clones listed, just under 90% were seen once. The entry originates in a study of blood T cell repertoires in COVID-19. Turning to the study itself: The United States, Italy and Spain provided the acute and convalescent COVID-19 samples. PBMCs, B-cell-depleted T cells, or T cells were the source of the cDNA or gDNA that made up the material.

The V end was cut by 2 bases, the J end by 4 bases, with 10 bases between. The length of the CDR3 is 14 residues. Germline values: CDR1 SGDLS, CDR2 YYNGEE. The chain has TRBV9 and TRBJ2-1; D may be TRBD2 (5 bases). This clonotype was obtained from a woman in her forties with acute or convalescent COVID-19. Sample: peripheral blood. CDR3 DNA sequence: TGTGCCAGCAGCGTCGCGACGGGGTACAATGAGCAGTTCTTC. This codes for CASSVATGYNEQFF. The full variable domain, its missing parts supplied by reference TRBV9 and TRBJ2-1, is DSGVTQTPKHLITATGQRVTLRCSPRSGDLSVYWYQQSLDQGLQFLIQYYNGEERAKGNILERFSAQQFPDLHSELNLSSLELGDSALYFCASSVATGYNEQFFGPGTRLTVL.